The next 10 T cell receptor beta chains were all read from a single sample in a study of T cell responses to AZD1222 COVID-19 vaccine. Data came from immunoSEQ multiplex PCR; TCRdb stores just in-frame clones and leaves some out. Of 150,000 to 190,000 clones listed, over 80% were seen once; the top ten hold roughly 9.1%. Sequenced material: peripheral blood, taken 28 days after the second AZD1222 dose. These receptors came from an adult who received the AZD1222 COVID-19 vaccine.

This clone was seen once. The chain joins TRBV18 to TRBJ1-4; possibly TRBD1 for D (5 bases). Deletions cut 1 base from V and 5 bases from J, with 8 bases between. Germline loops: CDR1 KGHSH, CDR2 LQKENI. The CDR3 extends over 14 amino acids. CDR3 nucleotides: TGTGCCAGCTCACCACGGGGGGGGAATGAAAAACTGTTTTTT. Protein: CASSPRGGNEKLFF.

CDR3 residues: CASSLGQSFGEKLFF. The CDR3, as DNA: TGTGCCAGCAGCTTGGGACAGTCCTTTGGGGAAAAACTGTTTTTT. The chain recombines TRBV5-5 with TRBJ1-4; maybe TRBD1 (5 bases). Trimming took 0 bases from V and 8 from J, leaving 14 bases between them. The CDR3 runs 15 residues. The V gene's germline CDR1 is SGHKS and CDR2 YYEKEE (reference sequence).

Only one count was recorded for this clone. The genes are TRBV18 and TRBJ1-5; D possibly corresponds to TRBD1 (5 bases). Trimming cost V 3 bases and J 4 bases, with 10 bases left between them. CDR1 is KGHSH and CDR2 is LQKENI in the germline V gene. This CDR3 spans 14 amino acids. For the CDR3, the DNA is TGTGCCAGCTCACCGGGCAGGGTAAATCAGCCCCAGCATTTT. The encoded protein is CASSPGRVNQPQHF.

The chain combines TRBV20-1 with TRBJ1-1, with a weak D call TRBD1 (5 bases). V was cut by 6 bases and J by 7 bases, with 12 bases left in between. Germline CDR1 reads DFQATT; CDR2 reads SNEGSKA (reference sequence). The CDR3 covers 11 residues. For the CDR3, the DNA is TGCAGTGCCCCGGGGGATCGTGAAGCTTTCTTT. It encodes CSAPGDREAFF.

The rearrangement joins TRBV7-2 to TRBJ1-1; TRBD1 is a possible D gene (6 bases). The V end was cut by 1 base, the J end by 4 bases, with 10 bases between. This CDR3 spans 14 amino acids. CDR1 is SGHTA, CDR2 FQGNSA, per germline. Here the CDR3 DNA reads TGTGCCAGCAGCTTAGTTCAGGGGTCCACTGAAGCTTTCTTT. Encoded protein: CASSLVQGSTEAFF.

This chain links TRBV28 with TRBJ2-3; 8 positions match TRBD1. The CDR3 runs to 17 residues. J was trimmed by 1 base and V by 2 bases; bases with no gene match: 8. Germline V gives CDR1 MDHEN, CDR2 SYDVKM. The CDR3 here is CASSLTHHRGGTDTQYF. In DNA form, the CDR3 reads TGTGCCAGCAGTTTAACTCACCACAGGGGGGGCACAGATACGCAGTATTTT.

The chain has TRBV28 and TRBJ2-7; a weak D match, TRBD1 (6 bases). Germline lookup yields CDR1 MDHEN and CDR2 SYDVKM. The CDR3 loop spans 14 amino acids. V was shortened by 7 bases and J by 1 base, with 14 bases between the two germline ends. CDR3 in amino acids: CASTRRTVSYEQYF. CDR3 sequence (DNA): TGTGCCAGCACGCGGCGGACAGTATCCTACGAGCAGTACTTC.

This chain joins TRBV28 and TRBJ1-5; no clear D gene. The CDR3 consists of 14 residues. CDR1 is MDHEN and CDR2 is SYDVKM in the germline V gene. Between the trimmed V and J ends, which lost 5 bases and 3 bases, there was a span of 11 bases. The CDR3 DNA is TGTGCCAGCAGTCCCCTTTCCGCCAATCAGCCCCAGCATTTT. Translated, it gives CASSPLSANQPQHF.

This clone was counted once. The chain uses TRBV2 and TRBJ1-5, with 8 bases lining up with TRBD1. This CDR3 is built from 16 residues. V lost 6 bases to trimming and J lost 0 bases; unmatched junction nucleotides: 7. Germline CDR1 is SNHLY and CDR2 is FYNNEI. The CDR3 DNA sequence: TGTGCCAGCAGAGCCGGGACAGGTAATAGCAATCAGCCCCAGCATTTT. Protein product: CASRAGTGNSNQPQHF.

This clone was seen only once. The chain combines TRBV15 with TRBJ2-7; D may be TRBD1 or TRBD2 (5 bases each). The CDR3 runs 17 residues. With 3 bases removed from V and 6 bases from J, the gap between germline ends came to 24 bases. Germline lookup yields CDR1 LNHNV and CDR2 YYDKDF (reference sequence). CDR3 sequence: CATSRFQSGLPSGEQYF. CDR3 bases: TGTGCCACCAGCAGGTTCCAATCGGGGCTACCTTCGGGCGAGCAGTACTTC.